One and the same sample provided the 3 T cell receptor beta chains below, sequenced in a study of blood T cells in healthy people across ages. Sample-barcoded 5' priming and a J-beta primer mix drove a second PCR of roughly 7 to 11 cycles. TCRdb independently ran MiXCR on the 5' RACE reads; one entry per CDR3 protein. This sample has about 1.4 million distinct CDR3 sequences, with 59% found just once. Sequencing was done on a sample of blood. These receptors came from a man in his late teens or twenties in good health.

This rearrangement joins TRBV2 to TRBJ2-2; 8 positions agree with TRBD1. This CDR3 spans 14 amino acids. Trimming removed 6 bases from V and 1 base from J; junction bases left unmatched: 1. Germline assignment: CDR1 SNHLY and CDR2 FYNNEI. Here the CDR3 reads CASRDRENTGELFF. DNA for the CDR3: TGTGCCAGCAGGGACAGGGAGAACACCGGGGAGCTGTTTTTT.

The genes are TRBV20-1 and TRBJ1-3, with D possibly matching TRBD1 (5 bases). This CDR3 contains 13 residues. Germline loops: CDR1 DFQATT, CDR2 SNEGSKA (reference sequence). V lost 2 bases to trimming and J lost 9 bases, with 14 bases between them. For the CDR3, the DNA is TGCAGTGCTAGACACGGCGGGGGTGGCACCATATATTTT. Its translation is CSARHGGGGTIYF.

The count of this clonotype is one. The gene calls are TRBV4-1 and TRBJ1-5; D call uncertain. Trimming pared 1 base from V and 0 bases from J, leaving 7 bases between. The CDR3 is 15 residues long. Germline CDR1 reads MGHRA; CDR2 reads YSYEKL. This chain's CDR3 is CASSQGSFSNQPQHF. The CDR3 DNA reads TGCGCCAGCAGCCAAGGATCCTTTAGCAATCAGCCCCAGCATTTT.